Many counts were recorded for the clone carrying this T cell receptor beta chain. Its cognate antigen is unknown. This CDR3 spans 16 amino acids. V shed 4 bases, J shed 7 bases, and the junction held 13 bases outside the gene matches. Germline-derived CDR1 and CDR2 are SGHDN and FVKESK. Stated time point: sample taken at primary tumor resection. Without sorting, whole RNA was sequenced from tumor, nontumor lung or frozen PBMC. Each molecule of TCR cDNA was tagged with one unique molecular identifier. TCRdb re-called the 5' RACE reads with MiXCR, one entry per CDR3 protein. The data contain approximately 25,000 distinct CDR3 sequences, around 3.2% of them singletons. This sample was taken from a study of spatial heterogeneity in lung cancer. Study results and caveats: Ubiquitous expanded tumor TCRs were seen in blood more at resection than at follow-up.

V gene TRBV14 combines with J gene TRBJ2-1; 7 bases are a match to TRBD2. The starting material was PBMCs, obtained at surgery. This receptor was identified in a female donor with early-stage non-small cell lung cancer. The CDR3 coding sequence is TGTGCCAGCAGCCCAACTGGGGGAGGGACGGGGAATGAGCAGTTCTTC. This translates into CASSPTGGGTGNEQFF.